This record concerns one T cell receptor (beta chain) sequence. Antigen unknown. If patients had other autoimmune diseases, uncontrolled infections, pregnancy or lactation, they were excluded. Amplification of the TCR beta CDR3 regions used RNA transcripts (as template). HTBI primers served in a first-round RT-PCR, which a second-round multiplex PCR followed. MiXCR, applied by TCRdb to the multiplex PCR reads, yields one record per CDR3 protein. This sample has about 1.2 million distinct CDR3 sequences; less than 45% occur once, and the top ten carry roughly 11%. This CDR3 contains 20 residues. V gave up 1 base and J gave up 1 base; unmatched junction bases: 15. The V gene's germline CDR1 is MGHRA and CDR2 YSYEKL. These data belong to a study of Graves' ophthalmopathy and Graves' hyperthyroidism. Regarding the study as a whole: Progression of ophthalmopathy was predicted by the model with about 68% sensitivity and roughly 73% specificity.

The V gene is TRBV4-1, the J gene TRBJ2-5; TRBD2 matches at 10 bases. The origin of this receptor is an adult man with Graves' hyperthyroidism. Sample: peripheral blood or thyroid tissue (not recorded which). The CDR3 loop reads CASSQVRSQRGGRAQETQYF. CDR3 DNA: TGCGCCAGCAGCCAAGTTCGCAGCCAGCGGGGGGGCAGGGCCCAAGAGACCCAGTACTTC.